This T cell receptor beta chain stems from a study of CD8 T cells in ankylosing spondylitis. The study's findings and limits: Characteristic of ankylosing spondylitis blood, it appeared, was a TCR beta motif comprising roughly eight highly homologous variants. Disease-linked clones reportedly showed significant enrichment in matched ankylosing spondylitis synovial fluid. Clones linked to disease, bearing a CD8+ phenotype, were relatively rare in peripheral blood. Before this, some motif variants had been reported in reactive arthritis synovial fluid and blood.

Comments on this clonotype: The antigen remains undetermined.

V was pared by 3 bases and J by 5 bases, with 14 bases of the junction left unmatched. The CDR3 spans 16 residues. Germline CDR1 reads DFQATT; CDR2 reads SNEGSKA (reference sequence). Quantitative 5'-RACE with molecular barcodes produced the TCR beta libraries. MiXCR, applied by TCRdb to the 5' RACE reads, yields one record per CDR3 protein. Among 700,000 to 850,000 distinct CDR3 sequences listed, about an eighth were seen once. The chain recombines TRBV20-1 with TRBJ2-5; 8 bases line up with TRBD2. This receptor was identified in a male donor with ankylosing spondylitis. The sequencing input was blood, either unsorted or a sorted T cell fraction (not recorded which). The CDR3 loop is CSARNPGLGSVETQYF. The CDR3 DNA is TGCAGTGCTAGGAATCCGGGACTAGGAAGCGTTGAGACCCAGTACTTC.